Described below is a single TCR beta chain sequence and its context. Its antigen is currently unknown. Constant-segment primers served in 5'RACE that generated TCR alpha and TCR beta cDNA libraries bearing sample barcodes and UMIs. TCRdb re-called the 5' RACE reads through MiXCR, storing one row per CDR3 protein. The sample includes roughly 600,000 distinct CDR3 sequences, roughly 17% of them seen just once. These data originate in a study of T-cell memory formation after mild COVID-19. Across the whole study: There were largely donor-specific TCR clusters. Study-level results: Contracting clones localized mainly to CM and EM when CD4+ and mainly to EMRA when CD8+. Within pre-infection memory, some responding clones were found, suggesting cross-reactive memory joined.

CDR3 length equals 13 residues. The J segment lost 6 bases and the V segment lost 5 bases, leaving 4 bases of the junction unmatched. Germline V gives CDR1 SGHAT, CDR2 FQNNGV. The TCR originated in an adult woman who had mild COVID-19 (a few samples of this study predate the infection). Cell type and time point are not known. Sequencing input: PBMCs or a T cell subset sorted from them (not recorded which). This chain joins TRBV11-2 and TRBJ1-1; 9 positions agree with TRBD1. DNA for the CDR3: TGTGCCAGCAGCACTGGACAGGGGTCTGAAGCTTTCTTT. Translated, it gives CASSTGQGSEAFF. Combining the CDR3 with reference TRBV11-2 and TRBJ1-1 gives the whole variable domain EAGVAQSPRYKIIEKRQSVAFWCNPISGHATLYWYQQILGQGPKLLIQFQNNGVVDDSQLPKDRFSAERLKGVDSTLKIQPAKLEDSAVYLCASSTGQGSEAFFGQGTRLTVV.